This TCR beta chain was observed in a study of monozygotic twins with inflammatory bowel disease. TCRdb reworked the 5' RACE reads into one entry per CDR3 protein, no DNA. This sample's clone table lists roughly 200,000 distinct CDR3 sequences. Germline CDR1 reads SGHTA; CDR2 reads FQGNSA. CDR3 length: 14 amino acids. J is TRBJ1-3 and V is TRBV7-2; TCRdb gives TRBD1 as the D gene, but with no DNA this cannot be confirmed. The specimen was blood. The clonotype comes from a human donor with ulcerative colitis or Crohn's disease, or a healthy co-twin of an affected twin (not recorded which). CDR3 protein: CASSLDPGRNTIYF.